The rows below give T cell receptor beta chains drawn from one sample of a study of cytomegalovirus exposure and HLA in healthy donors. Generated by immunoSEQ multiplex PCR, the TCRdb table keeps only in-frame clones and is missing some. This sample yields around 210,000 clones, of which over 75% are seen a single time; about 0.47% belongs to the top ten. Sequenced: PBMCs. These receptors all stem from a boy younger than 18 in good health and CMV-seronegative. Each CDR3 is given with its conserved first and last residue. Each record gives: D gene, clone size, V gene, J gene, CDR3 protein, CDR3 DNA. A D gene is named only where the DNA matches it firmly. Size is stated for part of the rows, as once, few or many counts, or as a class when the clone is expanded.

-	few	TRBV14	TRBJ2-1	CASSHGGAIYNEQFF	TGTGCCAGCAGCCACGGCGGGGCAATCTACAATGAGCAGTTCTTC
-	-	TRBV25-1	TRBJ1-4	CASSEGAPNEKLFF	TGTGCCAGCAGTGAGGGGGCTCCTAATGAAAAACTGTTTTTT
TRBD1	few	TRBV11-3	TRBJ2-7	CASSWTGVWEQYF	TGTGCCAGCAGCTGGACAGGGGTCTGGGAGCAGTACTTC
TRBD1	-	TRBV19	TRBJ1-3	CASSIRRGTGRSSGNTIYF	TGTGCCAGTAGTATCCGCCGGGGGACAGGGAGATCCTCTGGAAACACCATATATTTT
-	few	TRBV9	TRBJ1-3	CASSPGSGGGNTIYF	TGTGCCAGCAGCCCCGGGTCGGGCGGGGGAAACACCATATATTTT
-	-	TRBV30	TRBJ2-7	CAWSVVRDEQYF	TGTGCCTGGAGTGTTGTACGGGACGAGCAGTACTTC
-	few	TRBV5-6	TRBJ2-7	CASSPTKLAYSSYEQYF	TGTGCCAGCAGCCCGACGAAACTAGCCTACAGCTCCTACGAGCAGTACTTC
TRBD1	few	TRBV4-1	TRBJ1-2	CASSQAGGARGYTF	TGCGCCAGCAGCCAAGCAGGGGGCGCGCGGGGCTACACCTTC
TRBD1	-	TRBV7-3	TRBJ2-7	CASSTGTGPYEQYF	TGTGCCAGCAGCACCGGGACAGGACCCTACGAGCAGTACTTC
-	-	TRBV30	TRBJ1-1	CAWSVSGSTEAFF	TGTGCCTGGAGTGTATCAGGGTCCACTGAAGCTTTCTTT
TRBD1	-	TRBV5-1	TRBJ1-1	CASSSGQGIAEAFF	TGCGCCAGCAGCTCGGGACAGGGGATCGCTGAAGCTTTCTTT
-	few	TRBV11-2	TRBJ2-1	CASSLGGIPNNEQFF	TGTGCCAGCAGCTTGGGCGGGATTCCTAACAATGAGCAGTTCTTC
TRBD1	-	TRBV5-1	TRBJ2-7	CASSLDRQGANEQYF	TGCGCCAGCAGCTTGGATAGACAGGGGGCCAACGAGCAGTACTTC
-	-	TRBV21-1	TRBJ1-4	CASSRPPGRDEKLFF	TGTGCCAGCAGCCGACCCCCCGGGAGGGATGAAAAACTGTTTTTT
TRBD1	-	TRBV19	TRBJ2-7	CASSGDRDYEQYF	TGTGCCAGTAGCGGGGACAGGGACTACGAGCAGTACTTC
-	-	TRBV5-4	TRBJ1-2	CASSFGFSNYGYTF	TGTGCCAGCAGCTTCGGTTTTTCTAACTATGGCTACACCTTC
-	-	TRBV5-6	TRBJ1-2	CASMSVQFERLGYTF	TGTGCCAGCATGAGTGTGCAATTTGAAAGATTGGGCTACACCTTC
TRBD2	-	TRBV5-5	TRBJ2-5	CASSTQWGGETQYF	TGTGCCAGCAGCACTCAATGGGGGGGAGAGACCCAGTACTTC
-	-	TRBV2	TRBJ1-1	CASSPTQTEAFF	TGTGCCAGCAGCCCAACCCAGACTGAAGCTTTCTTT
TRBD2	-	TRBV5-1	TRBJ2-1	CASSLGLAESSYNEQFF	TGCGCCAGCAGCTTGGGTCTAGCGGAAAGCTCCTACAATGAGCAGTTCTTC
TRBD1	-	TRBV6-5	TRBJ2-7	CASSWTGQYEQYF	TGTGCCAGCAGTTGGACAGGGCAGTACGAGCAGTACTTC
-	-	TRBV19	TRBJ1-2	CASSVQVYGYTF	TGTGCCAGTAGTGTACAGGTCTATGGCTACACCTTC
-	-	TRBV29-1	TRBJ1-4	CSAGIQGTNEKLFF	TGCAGCGCCGGAATACAGGGTACTAATGAAAAACTGTTTTTT
-	-	TRBV7-2	TRBJ2-5	CASSLVKPGETQYF	TGTGCCAGCAGCTTAGTAAAGCCGGGAGAGACCCAGTACTTC
-	-	TRBV19	TRBJ1-1	CASSPRYSENTEAFF	TGTGCCAGTAGTCCTCGATATTCAGAGAACACTGAAGCTTTCTTT
-	once	TRBV19	TRBJ1-6	CASSMADINSPLHF	TGTGCCAGTAGTATGGCGGACATCAATTCACCCCTCCACTTT
-	-	TRBV4-1	TRBJ2-3	CASSQQTGTDTQYF	TGCGCCAGCAGCCAACAGACAGGCACAGATACGCAGTATTTT
-	-	TRBV29-1	TRBJ2-5	CSVVRVSETQYF	TGCAGCGTTGTCAGGGTCAGCGAGACCCAGTACTTC
-	-	TRBV6-1	TRBJ2-7	CASSSVGATYEQYF	TGTGCCAGCAGTTCGGTGGGAGCGACCTACGAGCAGTACTTC
TRBD1	-	TRBV5-1	TRBJ2-5	CASSARPQGAEETQYF	TGCGCCAGCAGCGCAAGACCTCAGGGGGCCGAAGAGACCCAGTACTTC
TRBD1	-	TRBV4-2	TRBJ2-5	CASSPRTGDQETQYF	TGTGCCAGCAGCCCACGAACAGGGGACCAAGAGACCCAGTACTTC
TRBD1	-	TRBV7-6	TRBJ1-1	CASSSRQQGAVTEAFF	TGTGCCAGCAGCTCCCGGCAGCAGGGGGCAGTTACTGAAGCTTTCTTT
TRBD1	once	TRBV5-1	TRBJ2-7	CASRRKTGTGLNEQYF	TGCGCCAGCAGGCGAAAGACCGGGACAGGATTAAACGAGCAGTACTTC
TRBD2	-	TRBV15	TRBJ2-3	CATTWTSGSTDTQYF	TGTGCCACCACCTGGACTAGCGGAAGCACAGATACGCAGTATTTT
TRBD1	-	TRBV6-6	TRBJ1-5	CASSPGTVNQPQHF	TGTGCCAGCAGCCCAGGGACAGTAAATCAGCCCCAGCATTTT
-	-	TRBV27	TRBJ2-7	CACGHYEQYF	TGTGCCTGCGGACACTACGAGCAGTACTTC
TRBD1	-	TRBV6-1	TRBJ1-2	CASRGQAHGYTF	TGTGCCAGCAGGGGACAGGCTCATGGCTACACCTTC
-	-	TRBV7-6	TRBJ1-1	CASSVDRNTEAFF	TGTGCCAGCAGCGTTGACAGGAACACTGAAGCTTTCTTT
TRBD1	-	TRBV5-1	TRBJ2-1	CASSLAQGAYNEQFF	TGCGCCAGCAGCTTGGCACAGGGGGCCTACAATGAGCAGTTCTTC
-	few	TRBV7-9	TRBJ2-7	CASSLSDRPEQYF	TGTGCCAGCAGCTTAAGCGACCGACCCGAGCAGTACTTC
TRBD1	-	TRBV7-3	TRBJ1-1	CASSQLRDSLNTEAFF	TGTGCCAGCAGCCAATTAAGGGACAGTTTGAACACTGAAGCTTTCTTT
TRBD1	few	TRBV7-2	TRBJ1-2	CASSYSGGQGVGYTF	TGTGCCAGCAGCTACTCCGGAGGACAGGGGGTCGGCTACACCTTC
TRBD2	-	TRBV15	TRBJ2-3	CATSRAWVLADSTDTQYF	TGTGCCACCAGCAGAGCCTGGGTACTAGCGGACAGCACAGATACGCAGTATTTT
TRBD2	-	TRBV7-2	TRBJ2-7	CASSPDGLAASYEQYF	TGTGCCAGCAGCCCGGATGGGCTAGCGGCCTCCTACGAGCAGTACTTC
TRBD1	-	TRBV5-1	TRBJ1-2	CASSSGTAEYGYTF	TGCGCCAGCAGCTCAGGGACAGCAGAATATGGCTACACCTTC
TRBD1	once	TRBV5-1	TRBJ1-2	CASSTGQGGSNGYTF	TGCGCCAGCAGCACGGGACAGGGAGGAAGTAATGGCTACACCTTC
-	-	TRBV9	TRBJ2-3	CASSVQGEVTDTQYF	TGTGCCAGCAGCGTACAGGGGGAGGTCACAGATACGCAGTATTTT
TRBD2	-	TRBV7-6	TRBJ2-7	CASSLGLAGGYEQYF	TGTGCCAGCAGCTTAGGCCTAGCGGGAGGTTACGAGCAGTACTTC
-	-	TRBV29-1	TRBJ1-2	CSVVTGNRPYGYTF	TGCAGCGTTGTGACGGGGAATCGACCTTATGGCTACACCTTC
-	few	TRBV9	TRBJ2-2	CASSAGETGELFF	TGTGCCAGCAGCGCCGGAGAGACCGGGGAGCTGTTTTTT
TRBD2	few	TRBV6-1	TRBJ2-7	CASSKPGLAAYEQYF	TGTGCCAGCAGTAAACCGGGACTAGCGGCCTACGAGCAGTACTTC
-	-	TRBV6-6	TRBJ2-2	CASRSPNTGELFF	TGTGCCAGCCGCAGTCCGAACACCGGGGAGCTGTTTTTT
-	-	TRBV30	TRBJ2-7	CAWTLLRGEQYF	TGTGCCTGGACCCTCCTGCGGGGCGAGCAGTACTTC
TRBD2	few	TRBV7-9	TRBJ2-3	CASSLGTSGTDTQYF	TGTGCCAGCAGTTTGGGGACTAGCGGGACAGATACGCAGTATTTT
-	-	TRBV5-4	TRBJ1-5	CASSLEQVSNQPQHF	TGTGCCAGCAGCTTGGAACAGGTTAGCAATCAGCCCCAGCATTTT
-	few	TRBV19	TRBJ1-6	CASSIAGAENSPLHF	TGTGCCAGTAGTATAGCAGGGGCCGAAAATTCACCCCTCCACTTT
-	-	TRBV15	TRBJ2-7	CATSRVTDSDLYF	TGTGCCACCAGCAGAGTCACGGACAGTGATCTGTACTTC
-	-	TRBV6-5	TRBJ2-1	CASSYSALRGNEQFF	TGTGCCAGCAGTTACTCGGCTCTCCGGGGCAATGAGCAGTTCTTC